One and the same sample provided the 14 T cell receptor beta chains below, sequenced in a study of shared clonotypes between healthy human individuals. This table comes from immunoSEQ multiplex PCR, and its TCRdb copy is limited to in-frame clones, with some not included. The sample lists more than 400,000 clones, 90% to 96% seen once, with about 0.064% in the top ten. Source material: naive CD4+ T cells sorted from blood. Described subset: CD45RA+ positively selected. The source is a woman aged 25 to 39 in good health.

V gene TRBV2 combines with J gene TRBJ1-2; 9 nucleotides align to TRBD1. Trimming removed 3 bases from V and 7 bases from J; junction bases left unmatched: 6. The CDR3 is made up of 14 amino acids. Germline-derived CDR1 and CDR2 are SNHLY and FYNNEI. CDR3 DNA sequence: TGTGCCAGCAGTGAGGGGACAGGGTTGGCTGGCTACACCTTC. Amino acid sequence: CASSEGTGLAGYTF.

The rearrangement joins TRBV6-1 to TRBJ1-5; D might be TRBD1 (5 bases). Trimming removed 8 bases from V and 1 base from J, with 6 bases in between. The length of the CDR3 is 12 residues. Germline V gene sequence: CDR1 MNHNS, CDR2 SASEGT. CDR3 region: CASRDSNQPQHF. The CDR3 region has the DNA TGTGCCAGCCGGGACAGCAATCAGCCCCAGCATTTT.

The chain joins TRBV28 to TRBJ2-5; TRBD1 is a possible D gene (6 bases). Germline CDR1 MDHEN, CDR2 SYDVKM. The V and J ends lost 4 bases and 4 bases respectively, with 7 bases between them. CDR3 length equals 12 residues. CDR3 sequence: CASSSRGETQYF. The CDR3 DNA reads TGTGCCAGCAGTTCCAGGGGAGAGACCCAGTACTTC.

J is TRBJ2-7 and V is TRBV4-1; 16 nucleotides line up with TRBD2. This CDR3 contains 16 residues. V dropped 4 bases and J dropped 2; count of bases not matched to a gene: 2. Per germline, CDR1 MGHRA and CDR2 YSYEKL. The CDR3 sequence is CASSRGLAGGAYEQYF. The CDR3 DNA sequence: TGCGCCAGCAGCCGGGGACTAGCGGGAGGGGCCTACGAGCAGTACTTC.

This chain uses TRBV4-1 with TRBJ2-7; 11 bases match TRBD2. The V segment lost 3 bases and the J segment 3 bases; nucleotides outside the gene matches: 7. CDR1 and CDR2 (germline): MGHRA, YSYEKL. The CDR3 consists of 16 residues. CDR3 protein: CASSQVGLAGRYEQYF. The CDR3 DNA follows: TGCGCCAGCAGCCAGGTCGGACTAGCGGGCCGCTACGAGCAGTACTTC.

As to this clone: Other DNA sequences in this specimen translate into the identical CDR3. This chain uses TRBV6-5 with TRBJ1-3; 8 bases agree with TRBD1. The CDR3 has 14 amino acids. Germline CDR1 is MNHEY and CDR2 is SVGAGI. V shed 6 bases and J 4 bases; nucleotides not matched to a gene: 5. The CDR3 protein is CASRGTGSGNTIYF. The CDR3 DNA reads TGTGCCAGCAGGGGGACAGGCTCCGGAAACACCATATATTTT.

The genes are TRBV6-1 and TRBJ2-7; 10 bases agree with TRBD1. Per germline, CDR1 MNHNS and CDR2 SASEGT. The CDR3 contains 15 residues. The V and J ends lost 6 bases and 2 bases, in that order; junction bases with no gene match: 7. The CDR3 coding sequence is TGTGCCAGCAGCCGGGACAGGGGATGGACCTACGAGCAGTACTTC. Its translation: CASSRDRGWTYEQYF.

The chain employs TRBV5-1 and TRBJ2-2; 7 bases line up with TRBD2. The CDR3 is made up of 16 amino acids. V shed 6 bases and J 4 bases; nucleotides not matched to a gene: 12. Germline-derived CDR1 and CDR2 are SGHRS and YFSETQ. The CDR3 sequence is CASNPVGRESTGELFF. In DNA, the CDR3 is TGCGCCAGCAACCCCGTAGGGCGGGAGAGCACCGGGGAGCTGTTTTTT.

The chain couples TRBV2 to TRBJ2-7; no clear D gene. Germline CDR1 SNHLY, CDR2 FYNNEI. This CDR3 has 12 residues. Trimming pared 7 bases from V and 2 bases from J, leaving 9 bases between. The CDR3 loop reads CASKSGAYEQYF. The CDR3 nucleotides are TGTGCCAGCAAATCGGGTGCCTACGAGCAGTACTTC. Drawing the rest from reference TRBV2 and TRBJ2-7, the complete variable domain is EPEVTQTPSHQVTQMGQEVILRCVPISNHLYFYWYRQILGQKVEFLVSFYNNEISEKSEIFDDQFSVERPDGSNFTLKIRSTKLEDSAMYFCASKSGAYEQYFGPGTRLTVT.

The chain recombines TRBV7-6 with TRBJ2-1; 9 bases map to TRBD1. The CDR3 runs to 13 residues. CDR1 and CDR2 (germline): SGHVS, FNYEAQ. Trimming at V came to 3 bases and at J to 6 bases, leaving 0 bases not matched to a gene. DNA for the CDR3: TGTGCCAGCAGCTTGGACAGGGGCAATGAGCAGTTCTTC. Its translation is CASSLDRGNEQFF.

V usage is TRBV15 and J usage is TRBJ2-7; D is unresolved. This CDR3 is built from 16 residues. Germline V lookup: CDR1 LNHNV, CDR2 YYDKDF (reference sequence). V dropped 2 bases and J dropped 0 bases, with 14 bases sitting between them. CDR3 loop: CATSRSGRVSSYEQYF. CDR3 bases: TGTGCCACCAGCAGATCAGGACGGGTCAGCTCCTACGAGCAGTACTTC.

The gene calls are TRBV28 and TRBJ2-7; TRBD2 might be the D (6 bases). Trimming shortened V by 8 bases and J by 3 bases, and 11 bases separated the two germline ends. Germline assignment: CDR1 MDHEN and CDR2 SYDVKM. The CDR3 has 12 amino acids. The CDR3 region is CASAGGVYEQYF. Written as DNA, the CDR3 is TGTGCCAGCGCCGGAGGGGTCTACGAGCAGTACTTC.

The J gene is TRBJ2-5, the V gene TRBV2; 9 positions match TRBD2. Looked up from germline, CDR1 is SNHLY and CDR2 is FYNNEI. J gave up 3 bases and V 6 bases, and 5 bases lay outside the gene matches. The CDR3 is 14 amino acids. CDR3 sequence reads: CASSQTSGEETQYF. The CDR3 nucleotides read TGTGCCAGCAGCCAGACTAGCGGAGAAGAGACCCAGTACTTC.

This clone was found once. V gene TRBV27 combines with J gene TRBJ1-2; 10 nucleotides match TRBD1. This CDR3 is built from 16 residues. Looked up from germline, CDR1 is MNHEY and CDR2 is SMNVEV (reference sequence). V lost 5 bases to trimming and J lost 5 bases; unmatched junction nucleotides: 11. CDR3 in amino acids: CASSAQTGTGAYGYTF. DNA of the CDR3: TGTGCCAGCAGTGCACAAACCGGGACAGGGGCTTATGGCTACACCTTC.